The subject of this entry is one T cell receptor (beta chain). This sample was taken from a study of blood T cell repertoires in COVID-19. With V trimmed by 0 bases and J by 4 bases, 5 bases remained unmatched. The CDR3 covers 15 residues. From germline, CDR1 is SGHRS and CDR2 YFSETQ. The repertoire was sequenced with immunoSEQ multiplex PCR; TCRdb's copy has only in-frame clones and lacks some. Found here are some 270,000 clones, about 89% of them singletons; the top ten hold 1.7%. Material: PBMCs or T cells enriched from blood (not recorded which). The receptor was isolated from a woman aged 40 to 50 who had recovered from COVID-19. The rearrangement joins TRBV5-1 to TRBJ1-2; TRBD1 matches 8 bases. The CDR3: CASSLASTGAYGYTF. The DNA of the CDR3 is TGCGCCAGCAGCTTGGCCTCGACAGGGGCCTATGGCTACACCTTC.